Below are 15 T cell receptor beta chains sequenced from a single sample in a study of shared clonotypes between healthy human individuals (dated by TCRdb to the early 2020s). The library was produced with the immunoSEQ multiplex PCR assay. Drawn from immuneACCESS, this table holds only the in-frame rearrangements with V and J called that TCRdb kept. Clones are partly lost; checked studies trace under half to an unresolved V gene and leave the rest unexplained. This sample holds around 2.1 million clones; around 95% were observed only once. The top ten clones comprise roughly 0.13% of the sample. Sequencing used naive CD4+ T cells sorted from blood. The cell subset or site label, as the study defines it: CD45RA+ positively selected. The receptors were sampled from a man aged 18 to 30 in good health.

This clone has a single count. This chain links TRBV18 with TRBJ2-3, with 7 bases fitting TRBD2. There are 13 residues in the CDR3. Germline lookup yields CDR1 KGHSH and CDR2 LQKENI. The trim removed 5 bases at V and 4 bases at J, leaving 3 bases unmatched. The CDR3 nucleotides are TGTGCCAGCTCAATCCTAGCGGCAGATACGCAGTATTTT. This encodes CASSILAADTQYF.

The chain is built from TRBV5-5 and TRBJ2-5; 7 positions agree with TRBD2. The CDR3 consists of 13 residues. Unmatched junction bases numbered 3, after V lost 2 bases and J lost 5 bases. The germline gives CDR1 SGHKS, CDR2 YYEKEE (reference sequence). The CDR3 sequence: CASSLPRGETQYF. CDR3 nucleotide sequence: TGTGCCAGCAGCTTACCGCGGGGGGAGACCCAGTACTTC.

The chain uses TRBV9 and TRBJ2-2; 7 bases are a match to TRBD2. With V trimmed by 2 bases and J by 5 bases, 6 bases remained unmatched. The germline V gene has CDR1 SGDLS and CDR2 YYNGEE. This CDR3 spans 15 amino acids. The CDR3 loop is CASSVSSGGTGELFF. In DNA, the CDR3 is TGTGCCAGCAGCGTCTCATCGGGAGGTACCGGGGAGCTGTTTTTT.

Notes on this clone: This CDR3 is also generated by other DNA sequences in the sample. The V call is TRBV7-8, the J call TRBJ2-7; 15 bases line up with TRBD2. This CDR3 spans 15 amino acids. The germline V gene encodes CDR1 SGHVS and CDR2 FQNEAQ. The junction had 1 base not matched to a gene; V was cut back by 4 bases and J by 3 bases. CDR3 loop: CASSWGLAGGYEQYF. The CDR3 DNA reads TGTGCCAGCAGCTGGGGACTAGCGGGAGGCTACGAGCAGTACTTC.

V usage is TRBV25-1 and J usage is TRBJ1-1, with 7 positions matching TRBD1. The CDR3 extends over 12 amino acids. V shed 7 bases and J 4 bases; nucleotides not matched to a gene: 3. Germline loops: CDR1 MGHDK, CDR2 SYGVNS. The CDR3: CASNRGSTEAFF. CDR3 nucleotides: TGTGCCAGCAACAGGGGAAGCACTGAAGCTTTCTTT.

The chain couples TRBV7-8 to TRBJ1-1; the match to TRBD1 covers 9 bases. V gave up 5 bases and J gave up 5 bases; unmatched junction bases: 6. CDR1 and CDR2 (germline): SGHVS, FQNEAQ. The length of the CDR3 is 14 residues. CDR3 DNA sequence: TGTGCCAGCAGCCCAGGGACAGGGCGAACTGAAGCTTTCTTT. Translation gives CASSPGTGRTEAFF.

V and J are TRBV28 and TRBJ1-4; 10 bases are shared with TRBD1. This CDR3 has 16 amino acids. Germline CDR1 and CDR2: MDHEN and SYDVKM. V gave up 5 bases and J gave up 1 base; unmatched junction bases: 4. The CDR3 loop reads CASSPRDRGTNEKLFF. CDR3 in DNA: TGTGCCAGCAGTCCCCGGGACAGGGGAACTAATGAAAAACTGTTTTTT.

The CDR3 is CASSLGHPDTQYF. CDR3 nucleotides: TGTGCCAGCAGCTTGGGTCACCCAGATACGCAGTATTTT. V and J are TRBV7-3 and TRBJ2-3; D uncertain. The CDR3 length is 13 residues. CDR1 and CDR2 from the germline V gene are SGHTA and FQGTGA. Trimming cost V 3 bases and J 4 bases, with 8 bases left between them. The full variable domain, with the rest looked up from reference TRBV7-3 and TRBJ2-3, is GAGVSQTPSNKVTEKGKYVELRCDPISGHTALYWYRQSLGQGPEFLIYFQGTGAADDSGLPNDRFFAVRPEGSVSTLKIQRTERGDSAVYLCASSLGHPDTQYFGPGTRLTVL.

The chain joins TRBV7-6 to TRBJ2-2; D unresolved. This CDR3 is built from 11 residues. Trimming cost V 5 bases and J 2 bases, with 0 bases left between them. Germline CDR1 is SGHVS and CDR2 is FNYEAQ. The chain's CDR3 is CASSNTGELFF. CDR3 coding DNA: TGTGCCAGCAGCAACACCGGGGAGCTGTTTTTT.

This clone was detected only once. This chain joins TRBV6-4 and TRBJ2-4, with 7 positions matching TRBD2. V lost 2 bases, J lost 1 base, and 17 bases stayed unmatched. Per the germline V gene, CDR1 is MRHNA and CDR2 is SNTAGT. The CDR3 runs to 20 residues. CDR3 in amino acids: CASSDLGTNLRGLAKNIQYF. CDR3 DNA sequence: TGTGCCAGCAGTGACCTGGGGACTAACCTAAGGGGACTGGCCAAAAACATTCAGTACTTC.

Worth noting for this clone: This CDR3 is also generated by other DNA sequences in the sample. The chain uses TRBV5-1 and TRBJ2-7; 10 bases map to TRBD2. Germline CDR1 SGHRS, CDR2 YFSETQ. Trimming cost V 4 bases and J 3 bases; bases outside gene matches: 1. CDR3 size: 13 residues. The CDR3: CASSRTSGYEQYF. The CDR3 DNA follows: TGCGCCAGCAGCAGGACTAGCGGCTACGAGCAGTACTTC.

This chain joins TRBV28 and TRBJ1-5; TRBD1 might be the D (5 bases). Per germline, CDR1 MDHEN and CDR2 SYDVKM. The CDR3 is 18 residues long. V lost 6 bases and J 4 bases, leaving 25 bases between the germline ends. The CDR3 DNA reads as TGTGCCAGCAGCGACCCCCTCGGCTCGGGGCGAAGAAATCAGCCCCAGCATTTT. This gives the protein CASSDPLGSGRRNQPQHF.

The rearrangement uses TRBV6-5 and TRBJ2-2; no firm D call. The CDR3 runs 15 residues. CDR1 is MNHEY, CDR2 SVGAGI, per germline. The V end was cut by 6 bases, the J end by 2 bases, with 13 bases between. CDR3 nucleotide sequence: TGTGCCAGCAGCCCACGGAATCTAAACACCGGGGAGCTGTTTTTT. The encoded protein is CASSPRNLNTGELFF.

This clone occurred once. The same CDR3 arises from other DNA sequences in this sample as well. The V and J genes are TRBV7-2 and TRBJ2-5; D is perhaps TRBD2 (6 bases). Germline loops: CDR1 SGHTA, CDR2 FQGNSA. The CDR3 has 13 residues. V was trimmed by 0 bases and J by 4 bases, leaving 6 bases between them. The CDR3 spells CASSLASGETQYF. The CDR3, as DNA: TGTGCCAGCAGCTTAGCTAGCGGAGAGACCCAGTACTTC.

The chain uses TRBV23-1 and TRBJ2-7; 8 bases map to TRBD2. TRBV23-1 is identified as an open reading frame with a role that is uncertain. V was clipped by 10 bases and J by 4 bases; unmatched bases: 12. The CDR3 covers 14 residues. CDR3 in DNA: TGCGCCACGACAATATCCGGGGGGGATTACGAGCAGTACTTC. The encoded protein is CATTISGGDYEQYF.